The 9 T cell receptor beta chains listed next were all sequenced from one sample in a study of cytomegalovirus exposure and HLA in healthy donors. The PCR ran on 60 Vbeta and 13 Jbeta primers. Repertoires were generated with immunoSEQ multiplex PCR, while TCRdb's copy carries only in-frame clones and drops some. The sample includes approximately 110,000 clones, over 60% of them seen just once. Material for sequencing was PBMCs. The receptor source for this set is a man in his sixties in good health and CMV-seropositive.

The V gene is TRBV18, the J gene TRBJ1-1; D not resolved. Germline loops: CDR1 KGHSH, CDR2 LQKENI. The CDR3 runs 11 residues. V lost 5 bases and J 6 bases, leaving 7 bases between the germline ends. CDR3 region: CASSSGSEAFF. CDR3 bases: TGTGCCAGCTCATCGGGGTCTGAAGCTTTCTTT.

The chain recombines TRBV9 with TRBJ2-1; 10 positions agree with TRBD2. Per the germline V gene, CDR1 is SGDLS and CDR2 is YYNGEE. There are 16 residues in the CDR3. V gave up 4 bases and J gave up 7 bases; unmatched junction bases: 11. DNA for the CDR3: TGTGCCAGCAGCTCCCATAGAGCGGGGGGGCGTAATGAGCAGTTCTTC. It codes for CASSSHRAGGRNEQFF. Full variable domain (remainder filled in from reference TRBV9 and TRBJ2-1): DSGVTQTPKHLITATGQRVTLRCSPRSGDLSVYWYQQSLDQGLQFLIQYYNGEERAKGNILERFSAQQFPDLHSELNLSSLELGDSALYFCASSSHRAGGRNEQFFGPGTRLTVL.

The chain links TRBV5-1 to TRBJ2-2, with D tentatively TRBD1 (6 bases). The length of the CDR3 is 15 residues. The germline V gene has CDR1 SGHRS and CDR2 YFSETQ. V was pared by 5 bases and J by 0 bases, with 11 bases between. CDR3 sequence reads: CASRKDSTNTGELFF. The CDR3 bases are TGCGCCAGCAGAAAGGACAGTACGAACACCGGGGAGCTGTTTTTT.

The rearrangement uses TRBV5-1 and TRBJ2-5; 11 positions agree with TRBD2. The CDR3 consists of 16 residues. With V trimmed by 4 bases and J by 1 base, 6 bases remained unmatched. Germline-derived CDR1 and CDR2 are SGHRS and YFSETQ. CDR3 sequence (DNA): TGCGCCAGCAGCCCTGGACTAGCGGGTCTCCAAGAGACCCAGTACTTC. Translation gives CASSPGLAGLQETQYF.

This rearrangement joins TRBV7-3 to TRBJ1-6; no clear D. The CDR3 loop spans 16 amino acids. Germline loops: CDR1 SGHTA, CDR2 FQGTGA. Trimming removed 2 bases from V and 6 bases from J, with 14 bases in between. CDR3 sequence: CASSLYGSQFNSPLHF. CDR3 coding DNA: TGTGCCAGCAGCTTATACGGGAGCCAGTTTAATTCACCCCTCCACTTT.

The V call is TRBV15, the J call TRBJ1-6; TRBD1 might be the D (6 bases). The CDR3 runs to 16 residues. The ends were cut back, 3 bases at V and 10 bases at J, with 19 bases in the middle. From germline, CDR1 is LNHNV and CDR2 YYDKDF (reference sequence). CDR3 loop: CATSSRTAGPGSPLHF. Here the CDR3 DNA reads TGTGCCACCAGCAGTAGGACAGCAGGTCCCGGCTCACCCCTCCACTTT.

This clone appeared a few times. The chain's CDR3 is CASSLSGGAESYEQYF. The CDR3 DNA follows: TGCGCCAGCAGCTTGTCTGGGGGCGCAGAGTCCTACGAGCAGTACTTC. The chain joins TRBV5-1 to TRBJ2-7, with D possibly matching TRBD1 (6 bases). Germline CDR1 reads SGHRS; CDR2 reads YFSETQ. With 1 base removed from V and 1 base from J, the gap between germline ends came to 15 bases. This CDR3 is built from 16 residues.

V usage is TRBV6-5 and J usage is TRBJ1-1, with TRBD1 as a possible D gene (5 bases). Trimming stripped 7 bases from V and 1 base from J, with 13 bases between. Per the germline V gene, CDR1 is MNHEY and CDR2 is SVGAGI. The CDR3 loop spans 14 amino acids. This CDR3 is CASTPSGQNTEAFF. For the CDR3, the DNA is TGTGCCAGCACCCCAAGTGGACAGAACACTGAAGCTTTCTTT.

This chain joins TRBV6-1 and TRBJ2-2, with D perhaps TRBD1 (6 bases). V was cut by 4 bases and J by 3 bases, with 15 bases left in between. Germline CDR1 and CDR2: MNHNS and SASEGT. The CDR3 spans 16 residues. The CDR3 protein is CASSGLQGLDTGELFF. In DNA, the CDR3 is TGTGCCAGCAGTGGACTGCAGGGGTTAGACACCGGGGAGCTGTTTTTT.